The sequence of this T cell receptor (beta chain) was determined in a study of OX40 agonist ivuxolimab in advanced cancers. Background on the study: In this cohort, patients received ivuxolimab, an agonistic anti-OX40 (CD134) antibody. Dose-escalation patients were diagnosed with hepatocellular carcinoma, melanoma, renal cell cancer or head and neck cancer. Study results and caveats: Among T cells, CD8+ cells averaged more expanded clones than CD4+ cells. CD4+ and CD8+ blood T cells expanded clonally by week 6 at 0.1 to 3.0 mg/kg.

The table came from immunoSEQ multiplex PCR; TCRdb's copy has only in-frame clones and leaves some out. This sample yields more than 35,000 clones, of which about 89% are seen a single time; roughly 40% belongs to the top ten. Regarding this clone: The antigen is undetermined.

The CDR3 runs 16 residues. The germline gives CDR1 LGHNA, CDR2 YNFKEQ. Trimming at V came to 6 bases and at J to 4 bases, leaving 12 bases not matched to a gene. The TCR originated in an adult with an advanced solid tumor such as melanoma, head and neck, liver or kidney cancer. J is TRBJ1-5 and V is TRBV4-2; TRBD1 aligns across 7 bases. Sample: CD4+ or CD8+ T cells sorted from blood, taken in a trial of the OX40 agonist ivuxolimab. The CDR3 spells CASRSSFDRENQPQHF. CDR3 coding DNA: TGTGCCAGCAGAAGTAGCTTTGACAGGGAGAATCAGCCCCAGCATTTT.